This TCR beta chain is drawn from a study of blood T cells in healthy people across ages (dated by TCRdb to the mid-2010s). For the wider study: In model experiments, template switching captured about one uniquely barcoded TCR beta cDNA molecule for every two T cells. The study measured age-related changes in TCR beta repertoire diversity using deep sequencing normalized with unique cDNA molecular identifiers. The donors were split into four age groups: young (average about 16 years), middle-aged (around 40), aged (about 56) and long-lived (over 80). To avoid experimental bias, donors of different ages were randomly spread across the sequencing lanes. Two additional independent replicas of 1 million unique cDNA reads from the same blood draw were analyzed for two donors (one aged 18 to 30 and one aged 80 or older). The research as a whole found: Conclusive comparison of naive and antigen-experienced compartments was prevented by the profiling of bulk unsorted PBMCs. Total diversity estimates from one million sequenced T cells were considered lower bounds and underestimates. As age increased, observed TCR beta diversity per million T cells dropped in a roughly linear way, and a significant reduction was already evident by age roughly 40. Because the CMV infection status of the donors was unknown, age-related changes in expanded clonotypes may potentially have been confounded. Compared with the aged group, the long-lived group had more naive CD4+ T cells, fewer expanded clones and increased TCR diversity, suggesting age selection. Observed TCR beta diversity correlated strongly with the percentage of naive T cells measured by flow cytometry.

The library was generated by 5' RACE. TCRdb names Illumina HiSeq 2500 as the instrument used. The second PCR ran for about 6 to 12 cycles and used a J-beta primer mix along with a sample-barcoded 5' primer. Each TCR beta cDNA molecule received a unique molecular identifier from a template-switch 5' adaptor carrying 12 random nucleotides. Each sample yielded at least 3 million CDR3-containing paired-end reads. First-strand cDNA was synthesized from all RNA with the Mint cDNA synthesis kit, primed by a TRBC-specific oligonucleotide. Following uracil-DNA glycosylase treatment, all cDNA underwent a first 18-cycle PCR with the universal primers M1SS and BC2_uni_R. As for the original processing: Each sample was normalized by randomly selecting 1 million high-quality reads, each carrying a distinct molecular identifier. Instead of being binned into consensus sequences, reads that shared molecular identifiers were thrown out. MiTCR, run with a Q25 quality threshold and the strictest error-elimination algorithm, handled CDR3 identification, clonotype clustering and error correction. A nonparametric unseen species model with Euler transformation was used to estimate lower-bound total TCR beta diversity. The public sequencing data were trimmed at Q25 with fastp and processed into clonotypes with MiXCR by TCRdb, which kept only in-frame beta chains. Rows are combined by CDR3 protein, so each entry shows the most common genes and DNA. In this record, the V and J calls reflect TCRdb's handling and not the investigators' own analysis. Recorded for this sample are hundreds of thousands of distinct CDR3 sequences; roughly 60% of them occurred a single time. The top ten hold 20% to 25% of the sample.

Concerning this clonotype: This receptor's antigen is unknown. No per-base quality is available; no much larger clone lies one base away.

The germline V gene encodes CDR1 SEHNR and CDR2 FQNEAQ (reference sequence). V is shortened by 2 bases, J by 2 bases, and the region joining them spans 12 bases. Its CDR3 holds 15 amino acids, cysteine through phenylalanine. Just the 45-base CDR3 DNA is kept, in frame starting at base 1. Systemically healthy Caucasian individuals from Russia, 35 to 40 in total and aged about 6 to 90 years, were included as donors. Around 10 milliliters of peripheral blood were drawn from each donor into EDTA-treated Vacutainer tubes. Ficoll-Paque density-gradient centrifugation was used to isolate PBMCs, with at least 7 million per sample. Total RNA, at least 5 micrograms per sample, was extracted from PBMCs with Trizol reagent. Naive CD45RAhigh/CD27high T cell percentages were measured by flow cytometry on a PBMC aliquot from every donor.

The sequenced sample was blood. The receptor was derived from a man aged 25 to 45 in good health. The sequence joins TRBV7-9 to TRBJ2-5; TRBD2 is possibly the D segment (6 matching bases). CDR3 sequence: CASSLTEGIQETQYF. In nucleotides, the sequence is TGTGCCAGCAGCTTAACGGAGGGTATTCAAGAGACCCAGTACTTC.